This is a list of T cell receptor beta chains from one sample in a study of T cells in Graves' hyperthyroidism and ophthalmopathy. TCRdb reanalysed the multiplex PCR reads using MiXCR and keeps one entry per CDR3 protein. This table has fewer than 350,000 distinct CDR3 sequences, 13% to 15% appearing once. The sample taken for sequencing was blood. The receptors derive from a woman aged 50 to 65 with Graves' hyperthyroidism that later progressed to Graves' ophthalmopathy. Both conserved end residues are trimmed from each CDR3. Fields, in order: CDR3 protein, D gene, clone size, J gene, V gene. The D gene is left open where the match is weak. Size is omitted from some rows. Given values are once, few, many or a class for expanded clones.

CDR3: ASRSGEDTQY; D: NA; size: many; J: TRBJ2-3; V: TRBV7-9
CDR3: ASSVGAGGQGVEQY; D: TRBD1; size: few; J: TRBJ2-7; V: TRBV9
CDR3: ASSLEWGVSYEQY; D: NA; size: NA; J: TRBJ2-7; V: TRBV11-1
CDR3: ATLRLAGALGIDEQF; D: TRBD2; size: NA; J: TRBJ2-1; V: TRBV28
CDR3: ASSYGRANTEAF; D: NA; size: NA; J: TRBJ1-1; V: TRBV6-9
CDR3: ASSPLGQSRQKLF; D: TRBD1; size: NA; J: TRBJ1-4; V: TRBV4-1
CDR3: ASSNLEASSGNTIY; D: NA; size: NA; J: TRBJ1-3; V: TRBV18
CDR3: ASSPPPGLVNEQF; D: TRBD2; size: many; J: TRBJ2-1; V: TRBV7-2
CDR3: ASSLRLVTDTQY; D: NA; size: many; J: TRBJ2-3; V: TRBV27
CDR3: ASSRQGAGETQY; D: TRBD1; size: NA; J: TRBJ2-5; V: TRBV6-1
CDR3: ASSLGSGKETQY; D: NA; size: NA; J: TRBJ2-5; V: TRBV5-1
CDR3: ASSSGGPYEQY; D: TRBD2; size: NA; J: TRBJ2-7; V: TRBV9
CDR3: ASSLEPRYEQY; D: NA; size: NA; J: TRBJ2-7; V: TRBV5-1
CDR3: ATRGPNSYEQY; D: NA; size: many; J: TRBJ2-7; V: TRBV6-1
CDR3: SARARDRVIYEQY; D: TRBD1; size: many; J: TRBJ2-7; V: TRBV20-1
CDR3: ASSLHVGETQY; D: NA; size: many; J: TRBJ2-5; V: TRBV11-3
CDR3: ASSFYIYGYT; D: NA; size: NA; J: TRBJ1-2; V: TRBV12-3/TRBV12-4
CDR3: ATSVPGQSQETQY; D: NA; size: many; J: TRBJ2-5; V: TRBV24-1
CDR3: ASSLAKLSGGAGKNIQY; D: TRBD1; size: many; J: TRBJ2-4; V: TRBV12-3/TRBV12-4
CDR3: ASSLQGAMYTEAF; D: TRBD1; size: many; J: TRBJ1-1; V: TRBV18